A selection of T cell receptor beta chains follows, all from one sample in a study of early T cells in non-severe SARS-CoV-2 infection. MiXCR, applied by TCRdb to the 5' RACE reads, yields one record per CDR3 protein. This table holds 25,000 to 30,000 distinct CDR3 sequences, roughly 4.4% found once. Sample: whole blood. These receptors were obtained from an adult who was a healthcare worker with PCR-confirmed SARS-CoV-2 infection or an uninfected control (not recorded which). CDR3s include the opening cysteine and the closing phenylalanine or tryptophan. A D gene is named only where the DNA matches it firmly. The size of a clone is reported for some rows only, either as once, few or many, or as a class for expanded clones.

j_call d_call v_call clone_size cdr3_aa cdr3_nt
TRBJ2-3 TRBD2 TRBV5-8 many CASSSYLSTTSGPSTDTQYF TGTGCCAGCAGCTCCTACTTATCAACTACTAGCGGACCTAGCACAGATACGCAGTATTTT
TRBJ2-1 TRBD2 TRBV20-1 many CSARNLAGVGEQFF TGCAGTGCTAGAAATCTAGCGGGAGTGGGTGAGCAGTTCTTC
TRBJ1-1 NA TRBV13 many CASTDGRLEAFF TGTGCCAGCACCGACGGCAGACTTGAAGCTTTCTTT
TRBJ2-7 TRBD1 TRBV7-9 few CASSYRDSPYEQYF TGTGCCAGCAGCTACCGGGACAGTCCCTACGAGCAGTACTTC
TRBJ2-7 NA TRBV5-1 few CASSLRAGVDYEQYF TGCGCCAGCAGCTTGAGGGCAGGGGTGGACTACGAGCAGTACTTC
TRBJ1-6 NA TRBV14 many CASSQRKPQGTSSYNSPLHF TGTGCCAGCAGCCAACGAAAGCCGCAGGGGACTAGCTCCTATAATTCACCCCTCCACTTT
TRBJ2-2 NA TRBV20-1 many CSARDMGASGKGWARYTGELFF TGCAGTGCTAGGGATATGGGGGCAAGCGGGAAGGGTTGGGCCCGATACACCGGGGAGCTGTTTTTT
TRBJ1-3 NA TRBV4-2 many CASSQDLYGNTIYF TGTGCCAGCAGCCAAGATTTGTATGGAAACACCATATATTTT
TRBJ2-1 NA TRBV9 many CASSAPGLGIDNEQFF TGTGCCAGCAGCGCCCCCGGTCTTGGGATTGACAATGAGCAGTTCTTC
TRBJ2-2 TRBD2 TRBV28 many CASSVFPYSGTYGGELFF TGTGCCAGCAGTGTCTTTCCCTATAGCGGGACCTATGGCGGGGAGCTGTTTTTT
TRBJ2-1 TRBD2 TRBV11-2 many CASSGGTSGIIDEQFF TGTGCCAGCAGCGGGGGGACTAGCGGGATAATCGACGAGCAGTTCTTC
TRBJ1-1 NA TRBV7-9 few CASSQAGTSNTEAFF TGTGCCAGCAGTCAAGCCGGGACATCGAACACTGAAGCTTTCTTT
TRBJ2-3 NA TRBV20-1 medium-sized CSVFGRGEGDTQYF TGCAGTGTCTTCGGCAGGGGCGAAGGAGATACGCAGTATTTT
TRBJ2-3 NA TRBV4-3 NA CASSQQGGPFTDTQYF TGCGCCAGCAGCCAACAGGGGGGGCCATTCACAGATACGCAGTATTTT
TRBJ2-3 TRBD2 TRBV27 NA CASHGTSGTDTQYF TGTGCCAGCCACGGGACTAGCGGCACAGATACGCAGTATTTT
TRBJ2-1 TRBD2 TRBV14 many CASSQERLAGTYSYNEQFF TGTGCCAGCAGCCAAGAGAGACTAGCGGGGACCTACTCCTACAATGAGCAGTTCTTC
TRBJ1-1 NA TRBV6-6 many CASSSANLDRMNTEAFF TGTGCCAGCAGTTCAGCTAACTTAGACAGGATGAACACTGAAGCTTTCTTT
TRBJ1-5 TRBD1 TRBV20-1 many CSALDRANQPQHF TGCAGTGCTTTGGACAGGGCAAATCAGCCCCAGCATTTT
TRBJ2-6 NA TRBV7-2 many CASSFQSSGANVLTF TGTGCCAGCAGCTTTCAGAGCTCTGGGGCCAACGTCCTGACTTTC
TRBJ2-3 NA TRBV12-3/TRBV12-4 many CASRRGNQDTDTQYF TGTGCCAGCAGACGGGGCAATCAGGACACAGATACGCAGTATTTT
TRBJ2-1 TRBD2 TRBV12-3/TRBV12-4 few CASQSGDYKQFF TGTGCCAGCCAGAGCGGGGACTATAAGCAGTTCTTC
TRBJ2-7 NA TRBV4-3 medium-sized CASSRTGRLEEQYF TGCGCCAGCAGCCGAACAGGACGACTGGAGGAGCAGTACTTC
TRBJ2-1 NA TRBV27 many CASRGGGRLGEQFF TGTGCCAGCAGAGGGGGGGGGCGCCTGGGTGAGCAGTTCTTC
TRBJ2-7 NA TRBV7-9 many CASSLELPEQYF TGTGCCAGCAGCTTAGAGCTTCCCGAGCAGTACTTC
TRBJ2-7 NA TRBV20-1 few CSAGQFLYEQYF TGCAGTGCCGGACAGTTCCTCTACGAGCAGTACTTC
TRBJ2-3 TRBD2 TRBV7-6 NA CASSPRGLAGGFLGTDTQYF TGTGCCAGCAGCCCCCGGGGACTAGCGGGAGGTTTTCTGGGCACAGATACGCAGTATTTT
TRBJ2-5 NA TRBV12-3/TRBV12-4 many CASSFGVKETQYF TGTGCCAGCAGTTTTGGGGTAAAAGAGACCCAGTACTTC
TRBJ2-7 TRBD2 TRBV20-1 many CSARDPSGGDYEQYF TGCAGTGCTAGAGATCCTTCGGGAGGAGACTACGAGCAGTACTTC
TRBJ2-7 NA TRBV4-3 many CASSQDTGREQYF TGCGCCAGCAGCCAAGATACAGGTCGTGAGCAGTACTTC
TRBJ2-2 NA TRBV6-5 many CASSYSFDRVISGELFF TGTGCCAGCAGTTATTCCTTCGACCGAGTCATATCCGGGGAGCTGTTTTTT
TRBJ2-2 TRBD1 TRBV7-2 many CASSSMTGGVRIGELFF TGTGCCAGCAGCTCCATGACAGGGGGCGTGCGTATCGGGGAGCTGTTTTTT
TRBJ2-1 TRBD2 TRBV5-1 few CASSLGGLNYNEQFF TGCGCCAGCAGCTTGGGGGGACTAAACTACAATGAGCAGTTCTTC
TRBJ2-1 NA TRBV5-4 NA CASSFPQGLHDEQFF TGTGCCAGCAGCTTTCCTCAGGGGCTGCACGATGAGCAGTTCTTC
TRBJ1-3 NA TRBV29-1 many CSVEESGFHSGNTIYF TGCAGCGTTGAAGAATCAGGATTCCACTCTGGAAACACCATATATTTT
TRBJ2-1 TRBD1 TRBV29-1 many CSVGPGQGVENEQFF TGCAGCGTCGGACCGGGACAGGGGGTGGAAAATGAGCAGTTCTTC
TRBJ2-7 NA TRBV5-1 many CASSLRPDGGLYEQYF TGCGCCAGCAGCTTGAGGCCAGATGGTGGATTATACGAGCAGTACTTC
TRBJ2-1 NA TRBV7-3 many CASSLSSVPQNNEQFF TGTGCCAGCAGCTTAAGTTCAGTACCCCAAAACAATGAGCAGTTCTTC
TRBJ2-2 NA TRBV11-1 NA CASSSLGSTGELFF TGTGCCAGCAGCTCCCTTGGGAGCACCGGGGAGCTGTTTTTT
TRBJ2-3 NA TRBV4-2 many CASSQDRGGGTDTQYF TGTGCCAGCAGCCAAGATCGCGGAGGCGGGACAGATACGCAGTATTTT
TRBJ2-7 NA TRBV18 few CASSPPNDEQYF TGTGCCAGCTCACCACCGAACGACGAGCAGTACTTC
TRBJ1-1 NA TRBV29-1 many CSVEEGRGTEAFF TGCAGCGTTGAAGAGGGCAGGGGCACTGAAGCTTTCTTT
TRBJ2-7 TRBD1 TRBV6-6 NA CASSPRQGAAYEQYF TGTGCCAGCAGTCCGCGACAGGGGGCGGCCTACGAGCAGTACTTC
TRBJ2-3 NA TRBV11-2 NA CASSSHRKSTDTQYF TGTGCCAGCAGCTCGCACAGGAAAAGCACAGATACGCAGTATTTT
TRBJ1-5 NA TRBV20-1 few CSARERGRSNQPQHF TGCAGTGCTAGAGAAAGGGGACGGAGCAATCAGCCCCAGCATTTT
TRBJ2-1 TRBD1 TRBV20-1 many CSARDPGGYNEQFF TGCAGTGCTAGAGATCCAGGGGGCTACAATGAGCAGTTCTTC
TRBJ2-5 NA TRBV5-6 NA CASIPSYFGVQETQYF TGTGCCAGCATCCCATCCTACTTCGGGGTCCAAGAGACCCAGTACTTC
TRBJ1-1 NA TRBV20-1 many CSASGNTEAFF TGCAGTGCTTCGGGGAACACTGAAGCTTTCTTT
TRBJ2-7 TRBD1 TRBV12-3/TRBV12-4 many CASSLYRGPTYEQYF TGTGCCAGCAGTCTATACAGGGGTCCCACCTACGAGCAGTACTTC
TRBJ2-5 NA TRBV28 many CASSWENSGAQYF TGTGCCAGCAGTTGGGAGAATTCGGGGGCCCAGTACTTC
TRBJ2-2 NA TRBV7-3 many CASSPTHSNTGELFF TGTGCCAGCAGCCCGACACACTCGAACACCGGGGAGCTGTTTTTT
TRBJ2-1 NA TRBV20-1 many CSALAGVFRFF TGCAGTGCTCTCGCAGGGGTTTTTCGGTTCTTC
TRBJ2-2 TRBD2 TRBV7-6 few CASSSSGRNTGELFF TGTGCCAGCAGCTCTAGCGGGAGGAACACCGGGGAGCTGTTTTTT
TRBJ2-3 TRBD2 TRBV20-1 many CSAPSGLAGSDTQYF TGCAGTGCTCCCTCGGGACTAGCGGGATCAGATACGCAGTATTTT
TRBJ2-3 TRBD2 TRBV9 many CASSVAAGVFTDTQYF TGTGCCAGCAGCGTAGCGGCGGGAGTGTTCACAGATACGCAGTATTTT
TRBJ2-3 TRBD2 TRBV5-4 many CASSLGLAGLTDTQYF TGTGCCAGCAGCTTGGGACTAGCGGGACTCACAGATACGCAGTATTTT
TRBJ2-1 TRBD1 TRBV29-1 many CSAGTGVLFF TGCAGCGCCGGGACAGGGGTATTGTTCTTC
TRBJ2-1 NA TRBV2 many CASSEVGEPSYNEQFF TGTGCCAGCAGTGAAGTGGGGGAGCCCTCCTACAATGAGCAGTTCTTC
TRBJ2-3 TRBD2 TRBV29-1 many CSVGDTSGSTDTQYF TGCAGCGTTGGGGACACTAGCGGGAGCACAGATACGCAGTATTTT